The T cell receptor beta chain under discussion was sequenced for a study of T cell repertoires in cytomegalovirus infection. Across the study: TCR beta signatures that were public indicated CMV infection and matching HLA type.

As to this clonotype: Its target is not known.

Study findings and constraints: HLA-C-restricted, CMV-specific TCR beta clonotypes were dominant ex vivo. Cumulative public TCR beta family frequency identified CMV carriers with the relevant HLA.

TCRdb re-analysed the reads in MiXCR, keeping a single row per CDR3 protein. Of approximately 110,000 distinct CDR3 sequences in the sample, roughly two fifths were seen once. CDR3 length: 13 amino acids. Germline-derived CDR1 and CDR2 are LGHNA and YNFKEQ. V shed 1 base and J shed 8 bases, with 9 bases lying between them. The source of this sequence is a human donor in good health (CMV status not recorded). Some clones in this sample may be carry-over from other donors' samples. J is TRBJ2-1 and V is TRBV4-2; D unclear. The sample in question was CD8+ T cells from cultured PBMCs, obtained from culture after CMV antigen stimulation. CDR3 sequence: CASSQVLGDEQFF. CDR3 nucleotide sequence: TGTGCCAGCAGCCAAGTTCTGGGCGATGAGCAGTTCTTC.